This T cell receptor (beta chain) was identified during a study of blood T cell repertoires in COVID-19. Study details: Samples of COVID-19 (acute and convalescent) were obtained from the United States, Italy and Spain. T cells, B-cell-depleted T cells, or PBMCs supplied cDNA or gDNA.

The CDR3 is 14 amino acids. Looked up from germline, CDR1 is LNHNV and CDR2 is YYDKDF (reference sequence). V shed 5 bases and J 10 bases; nucleotides not matched to a gene: 7. This clone came up once. Study processing details: By means of reference gene primer amplification, nucleated cell counts were estimated. Assay: immunoSEQ multiplex PCR; the TCRdb copy retains only in-frame clones and omits some. V and J calls and clone size come straight from that table; D and trimming were deduced from the DNA. The repertoire holds hundreds of thousands of clones, with 70% to 90% as singletons. This TCR came from a woman in her twenties or thirties with acute or convalescent COVID-19. The sample comprised peripheral blood. The chain links TRBV15 to TRBJ1-6; 8 nucleotides agree with TRBD1. CDR3 sequence: CATSSVDRESPLHF. In DNA, the CDR3 is TGTGCCACCAGCTCCGTGGACAGGGAATCACCCCTCCACTTT.